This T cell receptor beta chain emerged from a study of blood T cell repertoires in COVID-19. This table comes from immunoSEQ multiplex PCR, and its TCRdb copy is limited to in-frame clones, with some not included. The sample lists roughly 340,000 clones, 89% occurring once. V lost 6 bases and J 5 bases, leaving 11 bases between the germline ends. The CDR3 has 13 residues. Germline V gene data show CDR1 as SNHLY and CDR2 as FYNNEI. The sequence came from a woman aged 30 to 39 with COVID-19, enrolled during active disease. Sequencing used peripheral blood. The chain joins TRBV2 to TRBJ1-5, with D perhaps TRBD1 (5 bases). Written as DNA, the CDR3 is TGTGCCAGCAGGGGGGGAGTTTATCAGCCCCAGCATTTT. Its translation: CASRGGVYQPQHF.